Reported below is one T cell receptor (beta chain). This sample stems from a study of blood T cells in healthy people across ages. Trimming cost V 1 base and J 3 bases; bases outside gene matches: 11. The CDR3 is 17 amino acids. CDR1 is DFQATT and CDR2 is SNEGSKA in the germline V gene (reference sequence). Alongside a J-beta primer mix, a sample-barcoded 5' primer served in a second PCR lasting roughly 6 to 11 cycles. TCRdb passed the 5' RACE reads through MiXCR, listing each CDR3 protein once. The profile covers about 670,000 distinct CDR3 sequences, with 40% to 45% appearing a single time and about 32% taken by the ten largest.

The clonotype was recovered from a man older than 75 in good health. What was sequenced was blood. V and J are TRBV20-1 and TRBJ2-3; 9 bases line up with TRBD2. As DNA, the CDR3 is TGCAGTGCTAGAGGTGGTATAGCGGGAGTAGGTACAGATACGCAGTATTTT. Amino acids: CSARGGIAGVGTDTQYF.